One and the same sample provided the 18 T cell receptor beta chains below, sequenced in a study of blood T cell repertoires in COVID-19. Sequenced by immunoSEQ multiplex PCR; TCRdb stores in-frame clones only, minus some. Among some 110,000 clones listed, 81% were seen once. Input material: peripheral blood. Receptors were obtained from a man aged 80 or over with acute or convalescent COVID-19.

The genes are TRBV7-3 and TRBJ2-1, with D possibly TRBD1 on 6 matching bases. V was trimmed by 4 bases and J by 0 bases, leaving 16 bases between them. The CDR3 is made up of 17 amino acids. Germline loops: CDR1 SGHTA, CDR2 FQGTGA. For the CDR3, the DNA is TGTGCCAGCAGCTCCGTCGGGCAGGGGAGCTCCTACAATGAGCAGTTCTTC. This sequence encodes CASSSVGQGSSYNEQFF.

This chain links TRBV28 with TRBJ1-2; D possibly corresponds to TRBD1 (5 bases). CDR1 is MDHEN and CDR2 is SYDVKM in the germline V gene. This CDR3 has 17 residues. V was shortened by 4 bases and J by 3 bases, with 21 bases between the two germline ends. CDR3 sequence (DNA): TGTGCCAGCAGTTCGCGGGGCCAAGGTAGTCAGGACTATGGCTACACCTTC. Translated, it gives CASSSRGQGSQDYGYTF.

The chain is built from TRBV2 and TRBJ1-5; D perhaps matches TRBD1 (6 bases). The germline CDR1 and CDR2 sequences are SNHLY and FYNNEI. CDR3 length: 14 residues. Trimming removed 3 bases at V and 1 base at J, with 7 bases between. CDR3 DNA sequence: TGTGCCAGCAGTGACGGACAGAGCAATCAGCCCCAGCATTTT. As protein: CASSDGQSNQPQHF. Supplemented by reference TRBV2 and TRBJ1-5, the full variable domain reads EPEVTQTPSHQVTQMGQEVILRCVPISNHLYFYWYRQILGQKVEFLVSFYNNEISEKSEIFDDQFSVERPDGSNFTLKIRSTKLEDSAMYFCASSDGQSNQPQHFGDGTRLSIL.

The chain uses TRBV6-2 or TRBV6-3 and TRBJ2-5; D uncertain. CDR1 is MNHEY, CDR2 SVGEGT, per germline. V gave up 1 base and J gave up 2 bases, with 5 bases separating them. The CDR3 runs 13 residues. CDR3 nucleotides: TGTGCCAGCAGTTACTGGCAGCAAGAGACCCAGTACTTC. Translated: CASSYWQQETQYF.

This chain uses TRBV11-2 with TRBJ2-7, with a tentative D call TRBD2 (5 bases). Trimming removed 0 bases from V and 6 bases from J, with 9 bases in between. Germline CDR1 SGHAT, CDR2 FQNNGV. CDR3 length equals 13 residues. In nucleotides, the CDR3 is TGTGCCAGCAGCTTAGATCGGGCGGGCGAGCAGTACTTC. This gives the protein CASSLDRAGEQYF. Full variable domain (rest looked up from reference TRBV11-2 and TRBJ2-7): EAGVAQSPRYKIIEKRQSVAFWCNPISGHATLYWYQQILGQGPKLLIQFQNNGVVDDSQLPKDRFSAERLKGVDSTLKIQPAKLEDSAVYLCASSLDRAGEQYFGPGTRLTVT.

This chain links TRBV19 with TRBJ1-4; the match to TRBD1 covers 9 bases. CDR1 is LNHDA and CDR2 is SQIVND in the germline V gene (reference sequence). The CDR3 has 13 amino acids. V dropped 9 bases and J dropped 8; count of bases not matched to a gene: 7. CDR3 nucleotides: TGTGCCAGCTCCGGGACAGGGCAGGAAAAACTGTTTTTT. Protein product: CASSGTGQEKLFF.

The V and J genes are TRBV5-3 and TRBJ2-4; possible D gene TRBD2, 5 bases. TRBV5-3 is labeled an ORF, and its function is uncertain. Trimming cost V 0 bases and J 1 base, with 11 bases left between them. This CDR3 region has 16 residues. The chain's CDR3 is CARSLGGIEAKNIQYF. CDR3 in DNA: TGTGCCAGAAGCTTGGGAGGGATAGAGGCCAAAAACATTCAGTACTTC.

The rearrangement links TRBV10-2 to TRBJ2-7; TRBD2 is a possible D gene (5 bases). The CDR3 extends over 15 amino acids. The V end lost 3 bases, the J end lost 2 bases, and 14 bases lay between the germline ends. Germline V gives CDR1 WSHSY, CDR2 SAAADI. CDR3 protein: CASSDQRGLAYEQYF. The CDR3 coding sequence is TGCGCCAGCAGTGATCAGAGAGGGTTAGCCTACGAGCAGTACTTC.

The CDR3 region has the DNA TGTGCCATCAGTGAGAGGACAGGGAATAATGAGCAGTTCTTC. Amino acid sequence: CAISERTGNNEQFF. This chain joins TRBV10-3 and TRBJ2-1, with 8 bases fitting TRBD1. V was clipped by 2 bases and J by 7 bases; unmatched bases: 4. Germline lookup yields CDR1 ENHRY and CDR2 SYGVKD. The CDR3 contains 14 residues.

There are a few counts of this clone. The J gene is TRBJ2-5, the V gene TRBV7-8; 7 positions agree with TRBD2. Germline V gene sequence: CDR1 SGHVS, CDR2 FQNEAQ. V was clipped by 3 bases and J by 3 bases; unmatched bases: 1. The CDR3 runs 13 residues. The CDR3 region is CASSFSGKETQYF. The CDR3 DNA reads TGTGCCAGCAGCTTCAGCGGGAAAGAGACCCAGTACTTC. Combining the CDR3 with reference TRBV7-8 and TRBJ2-5 gives the whole variable domain GAGVSQSPRYKVAKRGQDVALRCDPISGHVSLFWYQQALGQGPEFLTYFQNEAQLDKSGLPSDRFFAERPEGSVSTLKIQRTQQEDSAVYLCASSFSGKETQYFGPGTRLLVL.

The chain recombines TRBV4-3 with TRBJ1-6; D is ambiguous. CDR1 and CDR2 from the germline V gene are LGHNA and YSLEER. The V end was cut by 5 bases, the J end by 4 bases, with 15 bases between. The CDR3 length is 16 residues. The CDR3 sequence is CASSFSTELYNSPLHF. The CDR3 region has the DNA TGCGCCAGCAGCTTTTCCACTGAGCTGTATAATTCACCCCTCCACTTT.

This chain links TRBV5-1 with TRBJ2-7; 12 bases match TRBD2. Losses at the gene ends were 4 bases for V and 3 bases for J; bases not matched to a gene: 8. The CDR3 sequence is 16 residues long. Germline V CDR1 and CDR2: SGHRS, YFSETQ. The CDR3 DNA sequence: TGCGCCAGCAGCAAGGGGACTAGCGGGCCGAGCTACGAGCAGTACTTC. It yields the protein CASSKGTSGPSYEQYF.

The CDR3 region has the DNA TGCGCCAGCAGCCAAGATTACCCAGGCCCCTATGGCTACACCTTC. This translates into CASSQDYPGPYGYTF. V usage is TRBV4-1 and J usage is TRBJ1-2; D not resolved. The V end was cut by 0 bases, the J end by 4 bases, with 12 bases between. The CDR3 totals 15 residues. Per germline, CDR1 MGHRA and CDR2 YSYEKL.

V and J are TRBV18 and TRBJ1-2; 8 bases are a match to TRBD1. The CDR3 loop spans 19 amino acids. Per the germline V gene, CDR1 is KGHSH and CDR2 is LQKENI. The V gene end was trimmed by 3 bases and the J gene end by 7 bases; junction bases not matched to a gene: 22. The CDR3 loop reads CASSPDILGTGPDSPGYTF. The CDR3 nucleotides are TGTGCCAGCTCACCGGATATCTTGGGGACAGGTCCCGACTCACCTGGCTACACCTTC.

The chain links TRBV7-9 to TRBJ2-2; weak D call: TRBD2 (6 bases). The germline gives CDR1 SEHNR, CDR2 FQNEAQ (reference sequence). CDR3 length equals 17 residues. Trimming removed 1 base at V and 5 bases at J, with 17 bases between. The CDR3 loop is CASSLGRGGQPTGELFF. The CDR3 DNA follows: TGTGCCAGCAGCTTAGGGAGGGGAGGCCAACCGACCGGGGAGCTGTTTTTT. The full variable domain, with the rest looked up from reference TRBV7-9 and TRBJ2-2, is DTGVSQNPRHKITKRGQNVTFRCDPISEHNRLYWYRQTLGQGPEFLTYFQNEAQLEKSRLLSDRFSAERPKGSFSTLEIQRTEQGDSAMYLCASSLGRGGQPTGELFFGEGSRLTVL.

The gene calls are TRBV15 and TRBJ1-1; D gene uncertain. Germline V lookup: CDR1 LNHNV, CDR2 YYDKDF (reference sequence). V was clipped by 1 base and J by 2 bases, with 8 bases between them. The CDR3 spans 14 residues. The CDR3 DNA follows: TGTGCCACCAGCAGAGTGGGCAGAAACACTGAAGCTTTCTTT. Protein sequence: CATSRVGRNTEAFF.

This chain joins TRBV2 and TRBJ1-2; D unclear. Germline V gene lookup returns CDR1 SNHLY and CDR2 FYNNEI. The V gene lost 6 bases and the J gene lost 4 bases, with 15 bases spanning the gap. This CDR3 spans 14 amino acids. Here the CDR3 reads CASRKPPGSYGYTF. CDR3 DNA sequence: TGTGCCAGCAGGAAGCCTCCGGGGAGCTATGGCTACACCTTC.

This chain links TRBV5-1 with TRBJ2-7; D gene uncertain. The CDR3 totals 13 residues. V shed 7 bases and J shed 0 bases, with 11 bases lying between them. Germline-derived CDR1 and CDR2 are SGHRS and YFSETQ. CDR3 coding DNA: TGCGCCAGCCGTGACGGGTACTCCTACGAGCAGTACTTC. This codes for CASRDGYSYEQYF.